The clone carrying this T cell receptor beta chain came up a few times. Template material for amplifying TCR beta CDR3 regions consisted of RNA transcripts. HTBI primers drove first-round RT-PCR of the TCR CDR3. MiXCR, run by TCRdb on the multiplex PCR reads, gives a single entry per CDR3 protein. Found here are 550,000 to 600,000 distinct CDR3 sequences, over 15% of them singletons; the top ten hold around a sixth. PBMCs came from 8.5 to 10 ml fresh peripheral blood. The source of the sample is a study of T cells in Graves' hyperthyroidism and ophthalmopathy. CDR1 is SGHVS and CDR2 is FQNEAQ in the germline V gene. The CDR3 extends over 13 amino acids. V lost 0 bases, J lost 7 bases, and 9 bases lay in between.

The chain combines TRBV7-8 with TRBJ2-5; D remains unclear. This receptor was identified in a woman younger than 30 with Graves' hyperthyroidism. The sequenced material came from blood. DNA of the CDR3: TGTGCCAGCAGCTTAGCGGGCCTTGGGACCCAGTACTTC. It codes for CASSLAGLGTQYF.